This T cell receptor beta chain was captured in a study of a mutant IDH1 vaccine in newly diagnosed glioma. Study context: Earlier treatment was radiotherapy, temozolomide, or both, with most getting both. General study points: Among top peripheral T cell clonotypes, changes seemed unrelated to pseudoprogression.

Described time point: week 47, end of study. Vaccination comprised doses that each held 300 ug of mutant IDH1 20-mer peptide, plus topical imiquimod. Repertoires were generated with immunoSEQ multiplex PCR, while TCRdb's copy carries only in-frame clones and drops some. The table lists around 60,000 clones, around 86% of them singletons, with 3.5% to 4% in the top ten. The germline V gene encodes CDR1 MNHNY and CDR2 SVGAGI (reference sequence). The CDR3 length is 14 residues. Losses at the gene ends were 4 bases for V and 2 bases for J; bases not matched to a gene: 4. In regard to this clone: Its antigen remains unknown.

The receptor was derived from a man aged 25 to 40 with glioma. The rearrangement links TRBV6-6 to TRBJ2-5, with TRBD1 identical over 7 bases. The sample here was PBMCs, taken from a glioma patient whose treatment included an IDH1 peptide vaccine. Here the CDR3 reads CASSFTGQQETQYF. The CDR3, as DNA: TGTGCCAGCAGTTTCACGGGACAGCAAGAGACCCAGTACTTC.